The 25 T cell receptor beta chains listed next were all sequenced from one sample in a study of identical twins. TCRdb reprocessed the 5' RACE reads with MiXCR, giving one entry per CDR3 protein. The table includes more than 200,000 distinct CDR3 sequences, over 12% detected once. Material: memory (CD45RO+) T cells sorted from blood. The receptors derive from a woman aged 18-29 years in good health.

The chain joins TRBV20-1 to TRBJ2-1; no reliable D call. Trimming took off 6 bases at V and 4 bases at J, with 19 bases between the two ends. The germline V gene encodes CDR1 DFQATT and CDR2 SNEGSKA (reference sequence). CDR3 size: 15 residues. The CDR3 DNA reads TGCAGTGCAAAGAGCCAGCGTGCAAGGTACAATGAGCAGTTCTTC. This translates into CSAKSQRARYNEQFF.

This clonotype occurred a few times. The rearrangement links TRBV3-1 to TRBJ2-7; 7 nucleotides agree with TRBD1. The V segment lost 3 bases and the J segment 0 bases; nucleotides outside the gene matches: 8. The CDR3 extends over 16 amino acids. Germline V gives CDR1 LGHDT, CDR2 YNNKEL (reference sequence). DNA of the CDR3: TGTGCCAGCAGCCACAACTCGGGACAGAGCTCCTACGAGCAGTACTTC. Translating it yields CASSHNSGQSSYEQYF.

About this clonotype: No conserved phenylalanine or tryptophan is present at the end of the CDR3, so a read error is the likely explanation. The chain employs TRBV7-2 and TRBJ2-3; TRBD2 matches 7 bases. Germline V CDR1 and CDR2: SGHTA, FQGNSA. V shed 0 bases, J shed 4 bases, and the junction held 10 bases outside the gene matches. The CDR3 consists of 17 residues. CDR3 protein: CASSLAQYGGRSDTQYL. Written as DNA, the CDR3 is TGTGCCAGCAGCTTAGCGCAATACGGGGGGAGGTCAGATACGCAGTATCTT.

The chain links TRBV7-2 to TRBJ2-3; D possibly corresponds to TRBD1 (6 bases). There are 11 residues in the CDR3. Trimming left V 5 bases short and J 9 bases short, with 9 bases between. Germline CDR1 SGHTA, CDR2 FQGNSA. The CDR3 sequence: CASSPGQTQYF. DNA of the CDR3: TGTGCCAGCAGCCCGGGACAAACGCAGTATTTT.

J is TRBJ1-1 and V is TRBV27; the D is unclear. Germline lookup yields CDR1 MNHEY and CDR2 SMNVEV (reference sequence). The CDR3 sequence is 12 residues long. Trimming took 6 bases from V and 0 from J, leaving 5 bases between them. CDR3 region: CASRDMNTEAFF. The CDR3 DNA is TGTGCCAGCAGAGATATGAACACTGAAGCTTTCTTT.

This clonotype was counted many times. The rearrangement uses TRBV6-5 and TRBJ2-7, with 11 nucleotides matching TRBD2. Germline lookup yields CDR1 MNHEY and CDR2 SVGAGI. CDR3 size: 17 residues. V gave up 1 base and J gave up 4 bases; unmatched junction bases: 9. Here the CDR3 reads CASSYYGGSSGRYEQYF. CDR3 sequence (DNA): TGTGCCAGCAGTTACTATGGAGGGTCTAGCGGGAGGTACGAGCAGTACTTC.

The chain links TRBV10-3 to TRBJ2-2; D remains ambiguous. The germline V gene encodes CDR1 ENHRY and CDR2 SYGVKD. The CDR3 extends over 16 amino acids. With 3 bases removed from V and 1 base from J, the gap between germline ends came to 12 bases. The CDR3 region has the DNA TGTGCCATCAGTGATTCATCTCCAAGGAACACCGGGGAGCTGTTTTTT. Encoded protein: CAISDSSPRNTGELFF.

Only a few counts were recorded for this clonotype. This chain connects TRBV10-1 to TRBJ2-1, with D perhaps matching TRBD2 (6 bases). Trimming shortened V by 6 bases and J by 5 bases, and 8 bases separated the two germline ends. This CDR3 spans 12 amino acids. CDR1 is WNHNN and CDR2 is SYGVQD in the germline V gene (reference sequence). CDR3 region: CASRDYHNEQFF. The CDR3 DNA follows: TGCGCCAGCAGGGACTACCACAATGAGCAGTTCTTC.

This chain connects TRBV6-1 to TRBJ2-5, with 11 positions matching TRBD1. This CDR3 spans 15 amino acids. Per germline, CDR1 MNHNS and CDR2 SASEGT. Trimming cost V 5 bases and J 6 bases; bases outside gene matches: 8. The CDR3 loop reads CASSTPGQGAKTQYF. For the CDR3, the DNA is TGTGCCAGCAGTACCCCCGGACAGGGGGCGAAGACCCAGTACTTC.

This chain uses TRBV6-1 with TRBJ2-4; D ambiguous. Trimming cost V 4 bases and J 0 bases, with 7 bases left between them. CDR3 length: 14 residues. The V gene's germline CDR1 is MNHNS and CDR2 SASEGT. As DNA, the CDR3 is TGTGCCAGCAGTGGACGAGAAGCCAAAAACATTCAGTACTTC. This gives the protein CASSGREAKNIQYF.

The chain uses TRBV9 and TRBJ2-1; TRBD2 matches at 15 bases. The CDR3 is made up of 19 amino acids. In germline, CDR1 is SGDLS, CDR2 YYNGEE. The V and J ends lost 0 bases and 1 base, in that order; junction bases with no gene match: 5. The CDR3 DNA reads as TGTGCCAGCAGCGTAGGGACTAGCGGGAGGGCCCGGTCCTACAATGAGCAGTTCTTC. This encodes CASSVGTSGRARSYNEQFF.

This clonotype was seen more than once but under ten times. The V and J genes are TRBV3-1 and TRBJ1-5, with D perhaps matching TRBD1 (6 bases). Per the germline V gene, CDR1 is LGHDT and CDR2 is YNNKEL (reference sequence). Deletions cut 4 bases from V and 2 bases from J, with 12 bases between. The CDR3 spans 15 residues. The CDR3 sequence is CASSLGGLGNQPQHF. The CDR3 DNA reads TGTGCCAGCAGCCTAGGGGGTTTGGGCAATCAGCCCCAGCATTTT.

This clonotype was observed a few times. Since the CDR3 does not end with the conserved phenylalanine or tryptophan, this likely comes from a read error. The chain couples TRBV7-2 to TRBJ2-1, with D tentatively TRBD1 (5 bases). Germline V gene data show CDR1 as SGHTA and CDR2 as FQGNSA. Trimming cost V 0 bases and J 9 bases, with 9 bases left between them. The CDR3 runs 13 residues. The CDR3 nucleotides are TGTGCCAGCAGCTTAGCTAGGGGTAGTGAGCAGTTCTTG. Translating it yields CASSLARGSEQFL.

V usage is TRBV2 and J usage is TRBJ1-5; TRBD1 aligns across 7 bases. The CDR3 has 13 amino acids. V gave up 7 bases and J gave up 3 bases; unmatched junction bases: 3. Germline assignment: CDR1 SNHLY and CDR2 FYNNEI. For the CDR3, the DNA is TGTGCCAGCAAGGGGACAGCCAATCAGCCCCAGCATTTT. Its protein product is CASKGTANQPQHF.

This clonotype was seen at least ten times. This chain uses TRBV11-2 with TRBJ1-1; D gene uncertain. The CDR3 covers 12 residues. From germline, CDR1 is SGHAT and CDR2 FQNNGV. V lost 5 bases to trimming and J lost 10 bases, with 14 bases between them. The CDR3 reads CASSLGLGLAFF. The CDR3 nucleotides are TGTGCCAGCAGCCTAGGACTGGGATTAGCTTTCTTT.

This clonotype was counted between two and nine times. This rearrangement joins TRBV6-5 to TRBJ2-7; D is perhaps TRBD1 (6 bases). V dropped 0 bases and J dropped 0 bases, with 12 bases sitting between them. There are 16 residues in the CDR3. Germline V gene sequence: CDR1 MNHEY, CDR2 SVGAGI. The CDR3: CASSYSKRGHSYEQYF. The CDR3 bases are TGTGCCAGCAGTTACTCGAAGAGGGGACACTCCTACGAGCAGTACTTC.

This rearrangement joins TRBV28 to TRBJ2-4; 12 nucleotides match TRBD2. In germline, CDR1 is MDHEN, CDR2 SYDVKM. CDR3 length equals 16 residues. The ends lost 4 bases at V and 8 bases at J; junction bases unmatched: 9. CDR3: CASSSATSGSWHIQYF. The CDR3 nucleotides are TGTGCCAGCAGTTCCGCGACTAGCGGGAGTTGGCACATTCAGTACTTC. The whole variable domain, remainder taken from reference TRBV28 and TRBJ2-4, is DVKVTQSSRYLVKRTGEKVFLECVQDMDHENMFWYRQDPGLGLRLIYFSYDVKMKEKGDIPEGYSVSREKKERFSLILESASTNQTSMYLCASSSATSGSWHIQYFGAGTRLSVL.

This chain links TRBV20-1 with TRBJ2-1; 11 positions agree with TRBD2. V lost 6 bases and J lost 4; bases outside the gene matches: 2. The germline CDR1 and CDR2 sequences are DFQATT and SNEGSKA (reference sequence). This CDR3 has 13 amino acids. The CDR3 is CSAGTSGYNEQFF. The DNA of the CDR3 is TGCAGTGCCGGGACTAGCGGTTACAATGAGCAGTTCTTC.

This clonotype was detected only a few times. V usage is TRBV20-1 and J usage is TRBJ2-4, with 8 bases that match TRBD1. The germline CDR1 and CDR2 sequences are DFQATT and SNEGSKA (reference sequence). V was clipped by 6 bases and J by 0 bases; unmatched bases: 7. The CDR3 runs to 15 residues. The CDR3 coding sequence is TGCAGTGCCCGACAGGGGCTACTAGCCAAAAACATTCAGTACTTC. Translation gives CSARQGLLAKNIQYF.

This chain uses TRBV5-1 with TRBJ2-1; 8 nucleotides align to TRBD1. The CDR3 is 15 residues long. V lost 2 bases and J lost 7; bases outside the gene matches: 8. The germline gives CDR1 SGHRS, CDR2 YFSETQ. The CDR3 loop reads CASSFSDRDVNEQFF. The CDR3 DNA is TGCGCCAGCAGCTTTTCGGACAGGGACGTGAATGAGCAGTTCTTC.

V usage is TRBV14 and J usage is TRBJ2-1; the match to TRBD2 covers 8 bases. Trimming cost V 4 bases and J 3 bases; bases outside gene matches: 5. This CDR3 is built from 15 residues. The V gene's germline CDR1 is SGHDN and CDR2 FVKESK. CDR3 sequence: CASSRVLAVYNEQFF. CDR3 nucleotide sequence: TGTGCCAGCAGCCGGGTACTAGCGGTCTACAATGAGCAGTTCTTC.

This clonotype was counted between two and nine times. This rearrangement joins TRBV7-3 to TRBJ2-1, with 7 bases lining up with TRBD2. The CDR3 is made up of 15 amino acids. Germline lookup yields CDR1 SGHTA and CDR2 FQGTGA. V dropped 5 bases and J dropped 3; count of bases not matched to a gene: 7. The CDR3 nucleotides read TGTGCCAGCAGCCCCTTGGCGGGGGACTACAATGAGCAGTTCTTC. This translates into CASSPLAGDYNEQFF.

The rearrangement joins TRBV14 to TRBJ2-1, with 14 bases aligning to TRBD2. CDR3 length equals 17 residues. Germline V gene data show CDR1 as SGHDN and CDR2 as FVKESK. V lost 4 bases, J lost 4 bases, and 6 bases stayed unmatched. In DNA form, the CDR3 reads TGTGCCAGCAGCCCTTGGACTAGCGGGAGGATTTACAATGAGCAGTTCTTC. Translated, it gives CASSPWTSGRIYNEQFF.

In its sample, this clonotype was seen a few times. The V call is TRBV4-2, the J call TRBJ2-3, with 7 bases that match TRBD2. V lost 4 bases, J lost 6 bases, and 7 bases stayed unmatched. The CDR3 spans 14 residues. Looked up from germline, CDR1 is LGHNA and CDR2 is YNFKEQ. The CDR3 DNA is TGTGCCAGCAGCCCACGGACTAGTTCCGATACGCAGTATTTT. As protein: CASSPRTSSDTQYF.

The sample holds a few counts of this clonotype. This chain joins TRBV3-1 and TRBJ2-1; D is ambiguous. This CDR3 is built from 15 residues. Germline loops: CDR1 LGHDT, CDR2 YNNKEL (reference sequence). Trimming cost V 3 bases and J 4 bases, with 13 bases left between them. Written as DNA, the CDR3 is TGTGCCAGCAGCCACGGCTACCTTACATACAATGAGCAGTTCTTC. Protein: CASSHGYLTYNEQFF.